Below are 2 T cell receptor beta chains sequenced from a single sample in a study of T-cell reconstitution after alpha-beta-depleted transplantation in children. Unique molecular identifiers were built into the TCRbeta library. Via MiXCR, TCRdb re-called the PCR reads, giving one row per CDR3 protein. The sample shows some 70,000 distinct CDR3 sequences, roughly 5.2% of them seen only once. The specimen was PBMCs, mostly from graft donor cells, collected 180 days after TCRalphabeta/CD19-depleted stem cell transplant. All receptors derive from a boy in the first two years of life who had a stem cell transplant for acute myeloid leukemia, so the T cells may come from the graft donor.

This chain links TRBV18 with TRBJ2-1; 10 bases agree with TRBD1. CDR1 is KGHSH and CDR2 is LQKENI in the germline V gene. J gave up 4 bases and V 0 bases, and 6 bases lay outside the gene matches. The CDR3 covers 17 residues. For the CDR3, the DNA is TGTGCCAGCTCACCACCGGACAGGGGGTTGGGGTACAATGAGCAGTTCTTC. Translated, it gives CASSPPDRGLGYNEQFF. The entire variable domain, with the rest obtained from reference TRBV18 and TRBJ2-1, is as follows: NAGVMQNPRHLVRRRGQEARLRCSPMKGHSHVYWYRQLPEEGLKFMVYLQKENIIDESGMPKERFSAEFPKEGPSILRIQQVVRGDSAAYFCASSPPDRGLGYNEQFFGPGTRLTVL.

In this sample, this clonotype turned up many times. The chain links TRBV11-2 to TRBJ1-4; 10 nucleotides agree with TRBD1. V gave up 0 bases and J gave up 9 bases; unmatched junction bases: 7. The CDR3 contains 16 residues. Germline CDR1 and CDR2: SGHAT and FQNNGV. In nucleotides, the CDR3 is TGTGCCAGCAGCTTAGATCCTGGACAGGGGGAGAAAAAACTGTTTTTT. Translated: CASSLDPGQGEKKLFF. Looking up the rest from reference TRBV11-2 and TRBJ1-4 gives the full variable domain: EAGVAQSPRYKIIEKRQSVAFWCNPISGHATLYWYQQILGQGPKLLIQFQNNGVVDDSQLPKDRFSAERLKGVDSTLKIQPAKLEDSAVYLCASSLDPGQGEKKLFFGSGTQLSVL.